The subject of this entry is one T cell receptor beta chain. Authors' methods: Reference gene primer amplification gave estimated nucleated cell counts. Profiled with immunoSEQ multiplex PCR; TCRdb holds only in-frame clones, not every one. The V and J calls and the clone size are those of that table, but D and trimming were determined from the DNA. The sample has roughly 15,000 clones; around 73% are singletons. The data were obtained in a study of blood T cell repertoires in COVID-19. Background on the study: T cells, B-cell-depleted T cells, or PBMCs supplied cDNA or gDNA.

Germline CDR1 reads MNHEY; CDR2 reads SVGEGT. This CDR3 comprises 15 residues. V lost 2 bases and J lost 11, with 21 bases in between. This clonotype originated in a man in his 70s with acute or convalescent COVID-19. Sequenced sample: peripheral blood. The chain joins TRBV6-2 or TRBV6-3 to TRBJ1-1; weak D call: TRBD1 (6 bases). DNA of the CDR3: TGTGCCAGCAGTTACCGTCCCTGGACAGCCCTTGGGGCTTTCTTT. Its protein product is CASSYRPWTALGAFF.